This TCR beta chain was captured by sequencing in a study of TIL therapy for anti-PD-1-resistant metastatic lung cancer. About the study: Tumors were harvested before any PD-1/PD-L1 blockade. Tumors carried a median approximately 1.6 non-synonymous mutations per megabase.

Sample time point: pre-treatment sample, taken before nivolumab and TIL therapy. Sequencing used immunoSEQ v3. TCRdb's table, derived via immunoSEQ multiplex PCR, lists solely in-frame clones and lacks some. This table has 36,000 or so clones, around 67% appearing once. Specimen: blood, collected at baseline. The receptor was isolated from a person aged 25-85 years with non-small cell lung cancer.

CDR3 nucleotide sequence: TGTGCCAGCAGCGTAGGCAGCTCTAATGAAAAACTGTTTTTT. Its translation is CASSVGSSNEKLFF. The J gene is TRBJ1-4, the V gene TRBV9; D remains unclear. Germline loops: CDR1 SGDLS, CDR2 YYNGEE. V was shortened by 0 bases and J by 3 bases, with 6 bases between the two germline ends. There are 14 residues in the CDR3.